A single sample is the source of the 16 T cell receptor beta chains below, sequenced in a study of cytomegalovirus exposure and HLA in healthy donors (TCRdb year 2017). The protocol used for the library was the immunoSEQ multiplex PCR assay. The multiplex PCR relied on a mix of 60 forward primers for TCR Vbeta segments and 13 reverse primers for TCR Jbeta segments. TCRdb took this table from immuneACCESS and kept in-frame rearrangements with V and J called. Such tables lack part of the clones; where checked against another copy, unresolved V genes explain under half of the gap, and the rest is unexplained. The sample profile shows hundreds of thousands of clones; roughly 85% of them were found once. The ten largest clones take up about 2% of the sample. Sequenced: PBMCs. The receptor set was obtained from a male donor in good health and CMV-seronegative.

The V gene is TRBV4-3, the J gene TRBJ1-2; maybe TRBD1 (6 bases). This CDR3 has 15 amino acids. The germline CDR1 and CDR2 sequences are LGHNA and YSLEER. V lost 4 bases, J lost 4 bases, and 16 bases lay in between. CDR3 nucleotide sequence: TGCGCCAGCAGCCCAGGACAGAACCCAGGCTATGGCTACACCTTC. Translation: CASSPGQNPGYGYTF.

CDR3 bases: TGCAGCGCCCACCGGGGACTCCCTGTAGCTGAGCAGTTCTTC. Amino acid sequence: CSAHRGLPVAEQFF. The chain uses TRBV29-1 and TRBJ2-1, with D possibly TRBD2 on 6 matching bases. The ends were cut back, 7 bases at V and 9 bases at J, with 22 bases in the middle. There are 14 residues in the CDR3. Germline V lookup: CDR1 SQVTM, CDR2 ANQGSEA.

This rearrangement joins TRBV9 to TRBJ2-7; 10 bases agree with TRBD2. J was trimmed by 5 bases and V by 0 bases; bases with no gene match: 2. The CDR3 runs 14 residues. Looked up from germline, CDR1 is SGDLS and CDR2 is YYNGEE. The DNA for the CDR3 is TGTGCCAGCAGCGTAGCTAGCGGGAGTCACGAGCAGTACTTC. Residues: CASSVASGSHEQYF.

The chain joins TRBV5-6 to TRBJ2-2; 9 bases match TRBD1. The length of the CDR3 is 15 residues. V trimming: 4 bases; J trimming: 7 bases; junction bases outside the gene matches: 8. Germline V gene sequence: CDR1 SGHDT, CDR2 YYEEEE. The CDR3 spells CASSPTGTGRGELFF. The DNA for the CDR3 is TGTGCCAGCAGCCCGACCGGGACAGGGCGCGGGGAGCTGTTTTTT.

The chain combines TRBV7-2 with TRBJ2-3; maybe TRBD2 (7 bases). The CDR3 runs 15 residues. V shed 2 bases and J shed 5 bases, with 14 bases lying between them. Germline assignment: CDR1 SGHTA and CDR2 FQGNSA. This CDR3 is CASSLSGAGEDTQYF. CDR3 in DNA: TGTGCCAGCAGCTTATCGGGGGCGGGGGAAGATACGCAGTATTTT.

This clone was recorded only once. CDR3 coding DNA: TGTGCCAGCAGCTTAGGACAGGGATCCGGGGTCCCTGGCTACACCTTC. As protein: CASSLGQGSGVPGYTF. The chain joins TRBV11-1 to TRBJ1-2; TRBD1 matches 7 bases. Germline V CDR1 and CDR2: SGHAT, FQDESV (reference sequence). The CDR3 totals 16 residues. The V and J ends lost 1 base and 7 bases, in that order; junction bases with no gene match: 12.

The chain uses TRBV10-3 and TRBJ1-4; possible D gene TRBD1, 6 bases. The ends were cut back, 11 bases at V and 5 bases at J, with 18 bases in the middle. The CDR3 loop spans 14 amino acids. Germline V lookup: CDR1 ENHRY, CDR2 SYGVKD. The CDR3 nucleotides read TGTGCCGTATCGGAGGCAGGGGAGAATGAAAAACTGTTTTTT. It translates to CAVSEAGENEKLFF.

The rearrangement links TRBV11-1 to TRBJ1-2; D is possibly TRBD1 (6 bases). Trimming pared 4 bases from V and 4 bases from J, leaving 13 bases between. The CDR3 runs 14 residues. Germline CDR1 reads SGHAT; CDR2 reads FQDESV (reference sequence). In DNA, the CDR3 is TGTGCCAGCAGCTCACCAACAGGGACCTATGGCTACACCTTC. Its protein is CASSSPTGTYGYTF. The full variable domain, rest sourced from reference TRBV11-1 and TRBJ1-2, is EAEVAQSPRYKITEKSQAVAFWCDPISGHATLYWYRQILGQGPELLVQFQDESVVDDSQLPKDRFSAERLKGVDSTLKIQPAELGDSAMYLCASSSPTGTYGYTFGSGTRLTVV.

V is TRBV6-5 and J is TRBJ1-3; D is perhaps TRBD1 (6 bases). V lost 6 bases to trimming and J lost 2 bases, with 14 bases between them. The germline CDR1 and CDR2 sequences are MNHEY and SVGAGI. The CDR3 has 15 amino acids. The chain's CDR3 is CASRFTQGAGNTIYF. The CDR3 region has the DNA TGTGCCAGCAGATTCACACAGGGTGCTGGAAACACCATATATTTT.

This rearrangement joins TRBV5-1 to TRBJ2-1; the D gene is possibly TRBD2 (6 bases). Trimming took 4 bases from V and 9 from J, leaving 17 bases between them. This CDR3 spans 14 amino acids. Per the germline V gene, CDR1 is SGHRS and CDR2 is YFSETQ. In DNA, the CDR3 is TGCGCCAGCAGCGGCGAGACTAGGTCGGGTGAGCAGTTCTTC. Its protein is CASSGETRSGEQFF.

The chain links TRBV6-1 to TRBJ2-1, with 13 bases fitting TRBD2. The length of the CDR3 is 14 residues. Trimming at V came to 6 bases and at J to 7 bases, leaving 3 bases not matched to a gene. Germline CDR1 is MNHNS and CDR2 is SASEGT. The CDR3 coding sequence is TGTGCCAGCAGGGGGACTAGCGGGATAAATGAGCAGTTCTTC. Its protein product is CASRGTSGINEQFF.

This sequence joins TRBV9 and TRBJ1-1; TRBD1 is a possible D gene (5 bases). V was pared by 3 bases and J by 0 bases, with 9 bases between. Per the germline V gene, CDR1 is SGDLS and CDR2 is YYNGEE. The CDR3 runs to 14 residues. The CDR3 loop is CASSGGGMNTEAFF. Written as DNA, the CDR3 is TGTGCCAGCAGCGGGGGGGGGATGAACACTGAAGCTTTCTTT.

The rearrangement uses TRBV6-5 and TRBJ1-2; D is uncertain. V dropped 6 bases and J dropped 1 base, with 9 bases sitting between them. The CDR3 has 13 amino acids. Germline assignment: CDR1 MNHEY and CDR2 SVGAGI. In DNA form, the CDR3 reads TGTGCCAGCAGCCGGGCGGGTAACTATGGCTACACCTTC. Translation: CASSRAGNYGYTF.

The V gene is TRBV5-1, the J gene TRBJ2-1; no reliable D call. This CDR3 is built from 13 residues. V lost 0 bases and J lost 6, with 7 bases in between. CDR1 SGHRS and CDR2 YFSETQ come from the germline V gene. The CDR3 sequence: CASSLVVGNEQFF. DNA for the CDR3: TGCGCCAGCAGCTTGGTCGTCGGCAATGAGCAGTTCTTC. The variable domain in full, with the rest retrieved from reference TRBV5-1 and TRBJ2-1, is KAGVTQTPRYLIKTRGQQVTLSCSPISGHRSVSWYQQTPGQGLQFLFEYFSETQRNKGNFPGRFSGRQFSNSRSEMNVSTLELGDSALYLCASSLVVGNEQFFGPGTRLTVL.

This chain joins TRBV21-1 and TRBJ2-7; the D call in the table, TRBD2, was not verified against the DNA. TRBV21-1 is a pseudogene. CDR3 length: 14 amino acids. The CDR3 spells CASSMGGVPYEQYF. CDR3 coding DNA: TGTGCCAGCAGCATGGGGGGGGTACCCTACGAGCAGTACTTC.

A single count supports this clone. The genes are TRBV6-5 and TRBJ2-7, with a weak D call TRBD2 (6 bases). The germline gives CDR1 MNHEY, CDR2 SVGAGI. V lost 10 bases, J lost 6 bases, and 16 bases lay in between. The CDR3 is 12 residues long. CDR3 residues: CATLEMRGEQYF. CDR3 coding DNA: TGTGCCACCCTCGAGATGCGGGGCGAGCAGTACTTC.